A selection of T cell receptor beta chains follows, all from one sample in a study of blood T cells in healthy people across ages. Using its own MiXCR run on the 5' RACE reads, TCRdb lists one record per CDR3 protein. The sample consists of some 730,000 distinct CDR3 sequences, 22% of them appearing once. The sample comprised blood. These receptor sequences come from a man between 65 and 85 years old in good health. Both conserved end residues are trimmed from each CDR3. The D gene is left open where the match is weak.

D,J,length,V,CDR3
.,TRBJ1-1,9,TRBV20-1,SAPRNTEAF
.,TRBJ1-4,11,TRBV18,ASSQGVSEKLF
.,TRBJ2-2,11,TRBV24-1,ATSFTATGELF
.,TRBJ2-5,12,TRBV11-3,AGSSPFGPETQY
.,TRBJ2-5,12,TRBV11-1,ASSRRDTQETQY
.,TRBJ1-2,10,TRBV29-1,SVSGFNYGYT
TRBD2,TRBJ2-5,11,TRBV12-3/TRBV12-4,ASTPGLQETQY
.,TRBJ2-1,12,TRBV29-1,SAQGALSRNEQF
.,TRBJ2-3,14,TRBV4-1,ASSQDQPGSTDTQY
TRBD1,TRBJ1-6,12,TRBV20-1,SASPGQGRSPLH
TRBD1,TRBJ2-1,15,TRBV28,ASRPRHNRGRNNEQF
.,TRBJ2-3,14,TRBV18,ASSPRWAGSTDTQY
.,TRBJ2-1,12,TRBV6-6,ASRRGFSYNEQF
.,TRBJ1-2,13,TRBV29-1,SVEDWAGTLNGYT
TRBD1,TRBJ1-2,12,TRBV6-1,ASSVDRGVYGYT
.,TRBJ2-3,10,TRBV20-1,SAGISGATQY
.,TRBJ1-1,10,TRBV7-2,ASSLVPLEAF
.,TRBJ1-3,12,TRBV28,ASKAAGPGNTIY
.,TRBJ2-3,14,TRBV19,ASSNPTRGHDDTQY
.,TRBJ2-5,10,TRBV20-1,SASGSYETQY
TRBD1,TRBJ1-4,9,TRBV2,ASSVQTGIL
.,TRBJ1-5,13,TRBV20-1,SASRRVGGNQPQH
TRBD1,TRBJ2-5,11,TRBV29-1,SVDLTGGETQY
TRBD2,TRBJ2-1,15,TRBV28,ASSGTSGGAGHDEQF
TRBD1,TRBJ1-5,15,TRBV12-3/TRBV12-4,ASSPKGTAYSNQPQH
.,TRBJ1-2,12,TRBV2,ASSEGRANYGYT
.,TRBJ2-3,16,TRBV27,ASSLGVWGRVESDTQY
.,TRBJ2-1,11,TRBV12-3/TRBV12-4,ASQGDSYNEQF
.,TRBJ2-2,12,TRBV24-1,ATSDLGGDGELF
TRBD2,TRBJ2-1,15,TRBV5-1,ASSLFSGASPDNEQF
TRBD2,TRBJ2-5,12,TRBV12-3/TRBV12-4,ASSLGTIEETQY
.,TRBJ1-3,14,TRBV12-3/TRBV12-4,ASRFTGTPSGNTIY
.,TRBJ1-3,13,TRBV4-1,ASSLDLSSGNTIY
.,TRBJ2-5,11,TRBV12-3/TRBV12-4,ASSTWAVETQY
.,TRBJ2-5,14,TRBV7-8,ASSLDLVRGKETQY
.,TRBJ2-1,11,TRBV4-1,ASSQERLFEQF
.,.,13,TRBV12-3/TRBV12-4,ASSHSGTTAYEQY
.,TRBJ1-2,8,TRBV6-5,ATRYYGYT
TRBD1,TRBJ1-5,13,TRBV4-3,ASSQAPGQNQPQH
TRBD2,TRBJ2-3,17,TRBV5-1,ASSSSGGASRRPTDTQY
.,TRBJ2-1,12,TRBV5-1,ASSPQGWSNEQF
.,TRBJ1-1,10,TRBV2,ASNRANTEAF
.,TRBJ2-3,13,TRBV2,ASSEAWADRDTQY
TRBD2,TRBJ2-7,13,TRBV6-4,ASSETSSSYNEQY
.,TRBJ2-5,11,TRBV10-3,AISEGRQETQY
TRBD1,TRBJ2-7,13,TRBV10-3,AIKGQGGVKYEQY
.,TRBJ2-5,13,TRBV5-4,ASSFQVSIAETQY
.,TRBJ2-7,13,TRBV5-1,ASSLDLSASYEQY
.,TRBJ2-5,10,TRBV5-1,ASSLVQNEQY
.,.,12,TRBV11-2,ASSLPRGKVEQY
.,TRBJ1-2,11,TRBV7-3,ASSLNPAEGYT